Here is one TCR beta chain with its context. Antigen specificity is unknown. Study-wide results and caveats: In terms of TCR gene usage, tumor memory CD4+ T cells clustered together with blood and lymph node memory CD4+ cells, as well as with lymph node naive CD4+ cells. Tumor-infiltrating Treg TCR alpha and beta sequences overlapped most with tumor naive CD4+ T cells, then blood naive.

TCRdb passed the 5' RACE reads through MiXCR, listing each CDR3 protein once. The data hold roughly 20,000 distinct CDR3 sequences, with around 30% observed a single time. CD25-based Treg depletion was applied to purified naive CD4+ T cells. V lost 8 bases to trimming and J lost 4 bases, with 16 bases between them. Germline assignment: CDR1 SGHRS and CDR2 YFSETQ. The CDR3 covers 14 residues. The chain couples TRBV5-1 to TRBJ1-5; D uncertain. This receptor was obtained from a female donor with breast cancer. The sample comprised tumor-infiltrating naive CD4+ T cells sorted from the breast tumor. Subset defined: naive CD4+ T cells, CD4+CD45RA+CD25-. The CDR3 bases are TGCGCCAGGAATCTAGGAGAGAGGAATCAGCCCCAGCATTTT. Translation gives CARNLGERNQPQHF.